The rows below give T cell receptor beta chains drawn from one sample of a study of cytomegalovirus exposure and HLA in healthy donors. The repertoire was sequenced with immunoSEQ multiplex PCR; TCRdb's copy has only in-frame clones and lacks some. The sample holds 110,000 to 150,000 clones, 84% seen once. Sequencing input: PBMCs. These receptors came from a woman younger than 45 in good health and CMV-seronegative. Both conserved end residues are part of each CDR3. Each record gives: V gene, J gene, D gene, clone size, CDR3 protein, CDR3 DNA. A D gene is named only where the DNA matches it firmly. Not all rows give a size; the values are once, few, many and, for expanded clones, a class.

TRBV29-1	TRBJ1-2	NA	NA	CSVEALDARLGYGYTF	TGCAGCGTTGAAGCGCTCGACGCAAGACTAGGGTACGGCTACACCTTC
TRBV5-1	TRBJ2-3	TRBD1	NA	CASRLDPGQGADTQYF	TGCGCCAGCAGGTTGGATCCGGGACAGGGGGCAGATACGCAGTATTTT
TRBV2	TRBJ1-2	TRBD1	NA	CASSETGRDRVYYGYTF	TGTGCCAGCAGTGAGACAGGCCGGGACAGGGTTTACTATGGCTACACCTTC
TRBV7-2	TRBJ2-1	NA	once	CASRPRVRDEQFF	TGTGCCAGCAGGCCGAGAGTTCGGGATGAGCAGTTCTTC
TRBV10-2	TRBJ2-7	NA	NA	CASRPGTSSGHEQYF	TGCGCCAGCAGGCCTGGGACTTCAAGTGGTCACGAGCAGTACTTC
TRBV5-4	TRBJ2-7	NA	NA	CASSGARNDEQYF	TGTGCCAGCAGCGGGGCCCGGAATGACGAGCAGTACTTC
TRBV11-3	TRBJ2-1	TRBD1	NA	CASSSGTGGLNEQFF	TGTGCCAGCAGCTCCGGGACAGGGGGCCTAAATGAGCAGTTCTTC
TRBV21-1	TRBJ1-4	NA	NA	CASSKSGGEGEKLFF	TGTGCCAGCAGCAAATCAGGGGGCGAGGGTGAAAAACTGTTTTTT
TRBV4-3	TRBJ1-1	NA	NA	CASSQGEIKNTEAFF	TGCGCCAGCAGCCAAGGGGAGATAAAGAACACTGAAGCTTTCTTT
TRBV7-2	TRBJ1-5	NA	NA	CASSSDRSNQPQHF	TGTGCCAGCAGTTCTGACAGAAGCAATCAGCCCCAGCATTTT
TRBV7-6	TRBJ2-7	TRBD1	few	CASSSPGQGQGEQYF	TGTGCCAGCAGCTCACCGGGACAGGGGCAAGGCGAGCAGTACTTC
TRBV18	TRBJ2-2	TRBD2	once	CASSPLAGVNTGELFF	TGTGCCAGCTCTCCGTTAGCGGGGGTCAACACCGGGGAGCTGTTTTTT
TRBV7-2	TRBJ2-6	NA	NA	CASSLARGAGANVLTF	TGTGCCAGCAGCTTAGCGCGGGGCGCTGGGGCCAACGTCCTGACTTTC